A single sample is the source of the 21 T cell receptor beta chains below, sequenced in a study of CD8 T cells in ankylosing spondylitis. One entry per CDR3 protein results from TCRdb running MiXCR on the 5' RACE reads. This table has 150,000 to 200,000 distinct CDR3 sequences, about 20% appearing once. The sequencing input was blood, either unsorted or a sorted T cell fraction (not recorded which). These receptors were collected from a male donor under 35 with ankylosing spondylitis or in good health (not recorded which).

The J gene is TRBJ1-5, the V gene TRBV30, with 8 bases identical to TRBD1. The CDR3 spans 13 residues. The junction had 2 bases not matched to a gene; V was cut back by 5 bases and J by 2 bases. Germline CDR1 and CDR2: GTSNPN and SVGIG (reference sequence). The CDR3 here is CAWQTGGNQPQHF. The DNA of the CDR3 is TGTGCCTGGCAGACAGGGGGCAATCAGCCCCAGCATTTT.

This clonotype was counted only a few times. The genes are TRBV4-1 and TRBJ2-7, with D possibly TRBD2 on 6 matching bases. CDR1 and CDR2 from the germline V gene are MGHRA and YSYEKL. The V gene lost 1 base and the J gene lost 2 bases, with 18 bases spanning the gap. The CDR3 consists of 17 residues. CDR3 nucleotide sequence: TGCGCCAGCAGCCAAGTACCCCGGCGGGACGCCACCTACGAGCAGTACTTC. Protein: CASSQVPRRDATYEQYF.

This clonotype was observed at least ten times. The CDR3 region is CSARRQPNTGELFF. Here the CDR3 DNA reads TGCAGTGCTAGAAGGCAGCCGAACACCGGGGAGCTGTTTTTT. The chain employs TRBV20-1 and TRBJ2-2; D gene uncertain. This CDR3 comprises 14 residues. Germline values: CDR1 DFQATT, CDR2 SNEGSKA (reference sequence). Trimming removed 2 bases at V and 0 bases at J, with 7 bases between.

This clonotype was observed at least ten times. This chain connects TRBV12-3 or TRBV12-4 to TRBJ1-1; D is unresolved. The CDR3 extends over 15 amino acids. V lost 9 bases and J 1 base, leaving 18 bases between the germline ends. CDR3 residues: CASTPLLLPNTEAFF. CDR3 coding DNA: TGTGCCAGTACCCCTCTCCTACTACCGAACACTGAAGCTTTCTTT.

This chain links TRBV6-1 with TRBJ2-5, with 9 bases lining up with TRBD1. The CDR3 totals 16 residues. Germline-derived CDR1 and CDR2 are MNHNS and SASEGT. Trimming took 1 base from V and 5 from J; bases not matched to a gene: 8. The CDR3 is CASSEVPGQGSETQYF. The CDR3 DNA is TGTGCCAGCAGTGAAGTTCCGGGACAGGGTAGTGAGACCCAGTACTTC.

This clonotype was detected ten times or more. The chain employs TRBV29-1 and TRBJ2-5; D is ambiguous. This CDR3 region has 14 residues. V lost 5 bases and J lost 5, with 18 bases in between. Germline values: CDR1 SQVTM, CDR2 ANQGSEA. The CDR3 loop is CSVNPERAGETQYF. Here the CDR3 DNA reads TGCAGCGTTAACCCCGAAAGGGCTGGGGAGACCCAGTACTTC. The complete variable domain, with remaining parts taken from reference TRBV29-1 and TRBJ2-5, reads SAVISQKPSRDICQRGTSLTIQCQVDSQVTMMFWYRQQPGQSLTLIATANQGSEATYESGFVIDKFPISRPNLTFSTLTVSNMSPEDSSIYLCSVNPERAGETQYFGPGTRLLVL.

V usage is TRBV2 and J usage is TRBJ2-5; D ambiguous. The germline V gene has CDR1 SNHLY and CDR2 FYNNEI. Trimming took off 3 bases at V and 3 bases at J, with 11 bases between the two ends. CDR3 length: 14 residues. CDR3 bases: TGTGCCAGCAGTGACAGGTCTCGGAAAGAGACCCAGTACTTC. It translates to CASSDRSRKETQYF.

This clonotype was observed at least ten times. V gene TRBV5-1 combines with J gene TRBJ2-3; 7 bases map to TRBD1. Germline CDR1 reads SGHRS; CDR2 reads YFSETQ. The CDR3 is 15 amino acids. V gave up 4 bases and J gave up 0 bases; unmatched junction bases: 5. This CDR3 is CASSINRGSTDTQYF. The CDR3 bases are TGCGCCAGCAGCATAAACAGGGGAAGCACAGATACGCAGTATTTT. The full variable domain, completed using reference TRBV5-1 and TRBJ2-3, is KAGVTQTPRYLIKTRGQQVTLSCSPISGHRSVSWYQQTPGQGLQFLFEYFSETQRNKGNFPGRFSGRQFSNSRSEMNVSTLELGDSALYLCASSINRGSTDTQYFGPGTRLTVL.

This clonotype was picked up many times. The gene calls are TRBV12-3 or TRBV12-4 and TRBJ2-1; maybe TRBD1 (6 bases). The CDR3 spans 14 residues. V was trimmed by 3 bases and J by 8 bases, leaving 14 bases between them. This CDR3 reads CASSFQGHGDEQFF. CDR3 DNA: TGTGCCAGCAGTTTCCAGGGACATGGCGATGAGCAGTTCTTC.

The V gene is TRBV11-2, the J gene TRBJ1-2; D remains ambiguous. Trimming pared 4 bases from V and 3 bases from J, leaving 15 bases between. The CDR3 has 15 amino acids. Looked up from germline, CDR1 is SGHAT and CDR2 is FQNNGV. The DNA of the CDR3 is TGTGCCAGCAGCTCGCCGCCGGGTCGGGACTATGGCTACACCTTC. Translated: CASSSPPGRDYGYTF.

Ten or more counts support this clonotype. The rearrangement uses TRBV19 and TRBJ2-1; tentatively, D is TRBD2 (5 bases). CDR1 and CDR2 (germline): LNHDA, SQIVND (reference sequence). With 1 base removed from V and 8 bases from J, the gap between germline ends came to 21 bases. The CDR3 is made up of 17 amino acids. CDR3 sequence reads: CASSIAVRAAFRDEQFF. Written as DNA, the CDR3 is TGTGCCAGTAGTATAGCCGTCCGAGCGGCTTTTCGCGATGAGCAGTTCTTC.

This clonotype came up many times. The CDR3 sequence is CSARLAGSREQYV. CDR3 bases: TGCAGTGCTAGACTAGCGGGGTCCCGCGAGCAGTACGTC. The V gene is TRBV20-1, the J gene TRBJ2-7; the match to TRBD2 covers 9 bases. The length of the CDR3 is 13 residues. The ends lost 2 bases at V and 6 bases at J; junction bases unmatched: 5. Germline values: CDR1 DFQATT, CDR2 SNEGSKA (reference sequence).

This clonotype was detected many times. The chain couples TRBV4-2 to TRBJ2-7, with 15 bases identical to TRBD2. The germline CDR1 and CDR2 sequences are LGHNA and YNFKEQ. The CDR3 is 16 residues long. Trimming cost V 2 bases and J 4 bases; bases outside gene matches: 3. The DNA of the CDR3 is TGTGCCAGCAGCCAAATCGGGACTAGCGGGAGGTACGAGCAGTACTTC. The encoded protein is CASSQIGTSGRYEQYF.

This clonotype was detected many times. J is TRBJ2-1 and V is TRBV3-1; 11 nucleotides agree with TRBD2. Germline V CDR1 and CDR2: LGHDT, YNNKEL (reference sequence). V lost 1 base, J lost 15 bases, and 11 bases stayed unmatched. The CDR3 has 15 residues. The CDR3 nucleotides are TGTGCCAGCAGCCAAGGGGGACTAGCGGCTCATATGGCGTTCTTC. Residues: CASSQGGLAAHMAFF.

This clonotype was counted at least ten times. The gene calls are TRBV6-2 or TRBV6-3 and TRBJ2-3, with TRBD2 matching 7 bases. Germline trimming cut 1 base from V and 3 bases from J; bases unmatched to any gene: 4. Germline V gene data show CDR1 as MNHEY and CDR2 as SVGEGT. This CDR3 has 15 residues. The CDR3 DNA follows: TGTGCCAGCAGTTACTTCGGCGGGAGAACAGATACGCAGTATTTT. It encodes CASSYFGGRTDTQYF.

The V call is TRBV11-2, the J call TRBJ2-2, with 9 bases matching TRBD1. CDR3 length equals 13 residues. V dropped 7 bases and J dropped 7; count of bases not matched to a gene: 4. CDR1 and CDR2 (germline): SGHAT, FQNNGV. This chain's CDR3 is CASTDRGVGELFF. The CDR3 DNA follows: TGTGCCAGCACCGACAGGGGGGTCGGGGAGCTGTTTTTT.

This clonotype was counted a few times. This chain connects TRBV19 to TRBJ2-7; D not certain. Germline V gives CDR1 LNHDA, CDR2 SQIVND (reference sequence). This CDR3 is 13 amino acids long. The V end was cut by 7 bases, the J end by 1 base, with 11 bases between. As DNA, the CDR3 is TGTGCCAGTAACATACAGAGGTCCTACGAGCAGTACGTC. Encoded protein: CASNIQRSYEQYV.

There are many counts of this clonotype. As DNA, the CDR3 is TGCGCCAGCAGCTCGGACAGGGTCCCCGGAAACACCATATATTTT. Its translation is CASSSDRVPGNTIYF. The chain is built from TRBV5-1 and TRBJ1-3, with 8 bases that match TRBD1. The CDR3 contains 15 residues. Trimming cost V 3 bases and J 4 bases; bases outside gene matches: 6. Per the germline V gene, CDR1 is SGHRS and CDR2 is YFSETQ.

This sequence joins TRBV6-4 and TRBJ2-2; the D gene is possibly TRBD2 (6 bases). CDR1 is MRHNA and CDR2 is SNTAGT in the germline V gene. This CDR3 spans 14 amino acids. Trimming cost V 4 bases and J 5 bases, with 11 bases left between them. The CDR3 bases are TGTGCCAGCAGTGTGGACTACAGTACCGGGGAGCTGTTTTTT. This translates into CASSVDYSTGELFF.

The chain recombines TRBV20-1 with TRBJ2-1, with TRBD2 as a possible D gene (5 bases). CDR1 is DFQATT and CDR2 is SNEGSKA in the germline V gene (reference sequence). V lost 3 bases to trimming and J lost 3 bases, with 12 bases between them. This CDR3 is 14 amino acids long. The CDR3 coding sequence is TGCAGTGCTAGCCCAGCGGTTGGCTACAATGAGCAGTTCTTC. It yields the protein CSASPAVGYNEQFF.

This clonotype was counted ten times or more. DNA of the CDR3: TGCGCCAGCCTCCGGGGGACAGAGAAAAGAAACATTCAGTACTTC. Protein: CASLRGTEKRNIQYF. The rearrangement joins TRBV5-1 to TRBJ2-4, with D possibly TRBD1 on 7 matching bases. This CDR3 contains 15 residues. Deletions cut 7 bases from V and 6 bases from J, with 20 bases between. Germline V gene sequence: CDR1 SGHRS, CDR2 YFSETQ.